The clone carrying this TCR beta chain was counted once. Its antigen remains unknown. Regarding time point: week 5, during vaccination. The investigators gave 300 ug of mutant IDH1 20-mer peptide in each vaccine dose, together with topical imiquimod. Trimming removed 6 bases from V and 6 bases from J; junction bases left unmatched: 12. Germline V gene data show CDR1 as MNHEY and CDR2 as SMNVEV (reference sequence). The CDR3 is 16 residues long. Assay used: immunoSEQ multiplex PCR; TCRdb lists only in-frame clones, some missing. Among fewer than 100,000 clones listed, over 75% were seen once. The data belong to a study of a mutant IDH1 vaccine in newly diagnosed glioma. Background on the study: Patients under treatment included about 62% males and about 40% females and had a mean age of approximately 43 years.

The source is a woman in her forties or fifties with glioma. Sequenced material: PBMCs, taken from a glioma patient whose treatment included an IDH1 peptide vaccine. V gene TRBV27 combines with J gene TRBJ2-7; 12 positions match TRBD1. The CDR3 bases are TGTGCCAGCAGAAGTCCCCTGGGACAGGGGGCAGGCGAGCAGTACTTC. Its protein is CASRSPLGQGAGEQYF.